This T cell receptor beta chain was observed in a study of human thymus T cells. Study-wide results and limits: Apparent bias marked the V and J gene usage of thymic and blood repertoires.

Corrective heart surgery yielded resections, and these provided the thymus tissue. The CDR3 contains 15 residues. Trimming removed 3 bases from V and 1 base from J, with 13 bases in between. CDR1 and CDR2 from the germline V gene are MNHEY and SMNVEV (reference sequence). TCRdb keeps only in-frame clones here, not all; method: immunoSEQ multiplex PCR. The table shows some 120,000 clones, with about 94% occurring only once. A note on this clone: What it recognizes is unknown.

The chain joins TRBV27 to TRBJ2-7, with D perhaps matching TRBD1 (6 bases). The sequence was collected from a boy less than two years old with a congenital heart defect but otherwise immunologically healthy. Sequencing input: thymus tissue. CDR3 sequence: CASSFTGKRSYEQYF. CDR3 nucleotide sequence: TGTGCCAGCAGTTTTACAGGGAAGAGGTCCTACGAGCAGTACTTC.